This TCR beta chain stems from a study of CD8 T cells in Susac syndrome. This CDR3 comprises 15 residues. V was clipped by 3 bases and J by 7 bases; unmatched bases: 8. Germline loops: CDR1 SGDLS, CDR2 YYNGEE. General study results and limits: The relatively small number of individuals in the TCR sequencing and HLA analysis was acknowledged by the study.

When the RNA was reverse transcribed, random hexamers were used with an input of 0.5 to 1 ug. Amplification of the TCR beta CDR3 was carried out by immunoSEQ multiplex PCR, which spanned a total of 54 Vbeta and 13 Jbeta segments. MiXCR was run by TCRdb on the immunoSEQ multiplex PCR reads, yielding one entry per CDR3 protein. Of 140,000 to 150,000 distinct CDR3 sequences in the sample, approximately 95% are singletons; the top ten hold 0.075% to 0.1%. Controls matched for age and sex were healthy donors. TEMRA cells were FACS-enriched, and CD8+ and CD4+ T cells were isolated negatively. In the case of this clonotype: The target antigen is unknown.

V is TRBV9 and J is TRBJ2-2; 8 bases agree with TRBD2. The sequenced sample was CD4+ T cells from PBMCs. The source is a human donor in good health. CDR3 sequence: CASSGSGKYGGELFF. CDR3 bases: TGTGCCAGCAGCGGTAGCGGGAAGTACGGCGGGGAGCTGTTTTTT.